This T cell receptor (beta chain) was observed in a study of blood T cell repertoires in COVID-19. As handled by the study authors: Estimation of nucleated cell counts relied on the amplification of reference gene primers. Produced via immunoSEQ multiplex PCR; TCRdb's table is partial and in-frame only. V, J and clone size are taken as reported in that table, and D and trimming were inferred from the DNA itself. The sample shows roughly 100,000 clones, around 73% of them seen only once. The CDR3 has 15 amino acids. Trimming left V 0 bases short and J 0 bases short, with 7 bases between. CDR1 and CDR2 from the germline V gene are ENHRY and SYGVKD.

Sequenced input: peripheral blood. The sequence was collected from a man aged 55 to 70 with active or convalescent COVID-19. The chain couples TRBV10-3 to TRBJ2-3; D call uncertain. Here the CDR3 DNA reads TGTGCCATCAGTGAGTCGGTAGCCAGCACAGATACGCAGTATTTT. This codes for CAISESVASTDTQYF.